Presented here are 24 T cell receptor beta chains from one specimen sequenced in a study of lymphopenia after photon versus proton radiotherapy. TCRdb's table, derived via immunoSEQ multiplex PCR, lists solely in-frame clones and lacks some. The sample has more than 80,000 clones, about 83% seen once. This sample comprised peripheral blood, obtained from a patient treated with proton-based radiotherapy. These receptors all stem from a man aged 55 to 70 with pancreatic cancer.

This clone was seen more than once but under ten times. The gene calls are TRBV7-8 and TRBJ2-7, with D maybe TRBD2 (7 bases). The CDR3 covers 16 residues. From germline, CDR1 is SGHVS and CDR2 FQNEAQ. The ends were cut back, 5 bases at V and 2 bases at J, with 19 bases in the middle. The CDR3 sequence is CASSSLDGGLAYEQYF. The DNA of the CDR3 is TGTGCCAGCAGCAGCCTCGACGGGGGGCTTGCCTACGAGCAGTACTTC.

The rearrangement joins TRBV28 to TRBJ2-7, with a weak D call TRBD1 (6 bases). Germline lookup yields CDR1 MDHEN and CDR2 SYDVKM. Trimming took 3 bases from V and 7 from J, leaving 16 bases between them. This CDR3 contains 14 residues. The CDR3 is CASSFQGPQGEQYF. In DNA form, the CDR3 reads TGTGCCAGCAGTTTTCAGGGGCCACAAGGGGAGCAGTACTTC.

The chain joins TRBV5-4 to TRBJ1-1; D remains unclear. V lost 0 bases, J lost 4 bases, and 10 bases lay in between. This CDR3 spans 14 amino acids. CDR1 is SGHNT and CDR2 is YYREEE in the germline V gene (reference sequence). The DNA of the CDR3 is TGTGCCAGCAGCTTGGAACAAATCAGCACTGAAGCTTTCTTT. Its protein product is CASSLEQISTEAFF.

The chain joins TRBV30 to TRBJ2-3; D is perhaps TRBD1 (5 bases). Germline V CDR1 and CDR2: GTSNPN, SVGIG (reference sequence). Trimming left V 6 bases short and J 2 bases short, with 9 bases between. The CDR3 runs 12 residues. CDR3 coding DNA: TGTGCCTGTTTAGGGGCCACAGATACGCAGTATTTT. As protein: CACLGATDTQYF.

The chain recombines TRBV6-5 with TRBJ1-1; possible D gene TRBD1, 6 bases. V lost 5 bases to trimming and J lost 4 bases, with 14 bases between them. The CDR3 loop spans 14 amino acids. Per germline, CDR1 MNHEY and CDR2 SVGAGI. The CDR3 reads CASSKPGHLTEAFF. For the CDR3, the DNA is TGTGCCAGCAGTAAACCGGGACACCTCACTGAAGCTTTCTTT.

The V call is TRBV6-5, the J call TRBJ1-1, with D tentatively TRBD1 (6 bases). V lost 5 bases and J lost 4, with 14 bases in between. CDR3 length: 14 amino acids. Germline V gene sequence: CDR1 MNHEY, CDR2 SVGAGI. The DNA for the CDR3 is TGTGCCAGCAGTGACCGACAGGCGGGCACTGAAGCTTTCTTT. Its translation: CASSDRQAGTEAFF.

DNA of the CDR3: TGTGCCAGCAGCGCTAGCGGGGGGAACACCGGGGAGCTGTTTTTT. Its protein is CASSASGGNTGELFF. The rearrangement uses TRBV9 and TRBJ2-2, with 10 bases lining up with TRBD2. The J segment lost 1 base and the V segment lost 3 bases, leaving 0 bases of the junction unmatched. CDR3 length equals 15 residues. Germline assignment: CDR1 SGDLS and CDR2 YYNGEE.

The count of this clone is one. The CDR3 bases are TGTGCTAGTGGTTTGCCGGGAAGCGAGCAGTACTTC. This translates into CASGLPGSEQYF. The J gene is TRBJ2-7, the V gene TRBV12-5; a possible D gene is TRBD2 (5 bases). Germline V gene data show CDR1 as LGHNT and CDR2 as FRNRAP. Trimming cost V 2 bases and J 6 bases, with 8 bases left between them. The CDR3 loop spans 12 amino acids.

The chain employs TRBV4-3 and TRBJ2-5, with D possibly called TRBD1 or TRBD2 (5 bases each). Germline loops: CDR1 LGHNA, CDR2 YSLEER. V lost 0 bases and J 5 bases, leaving 13 bases between the germline ends. This CDR3 has 15 amino acids. The CDR3 region is CASSQDDTGPETQYF. CDR3 nucleotides: TGCGCCAGCAGCCAAGATGACACGGGGCCGGAGACCCAGTACTTC.

V usage is TRBV18 and J usage is TRBJ2-3; 7 nucleotides line up with TRBD2. V shed 6 bases and J 2 bases; nucleotides not matched to a gene: 8. The CDR3 loop spans 15 amino acids. Germline values: CDR1 KGHSH, CDR2 LQKENI. CDR3 sequence (DNA): TGTGCCAGCTCTCCGGGGGGTCTTGACACAGATACGCAGTATTTT. Translation: CASSPGGLDTDTQYF.

The CDR3, as DNA: TGTGCCATCAGTGACTTAGCGGCCCGTTCTTCCTACGAGCAGTACTTC. Its translation is CAISDLAARSSYEQYF. This chain uses TRBV10-3 with TRBJ2-7, with a tentative D call TRBD2 (6 bases). The CDR3 runs 16 residues. Germline CDR1 reads ENHRY; CDR2 reads SYGVKD. V lost 3 bases, J lost 1 base, and 16 bases lay in between.

In its sample, this clone was seen once. This chain joins TRBV11-3 and TRBJ1-2; no definite D call. V dropped 6 bases and J dropped 3 bases, with 11 bases sitting between them. Germline V gives CDR1 SGHNT, CDR2 YENEEA. CDR3 size: 13 residues. Here the CDR3 DNA reads TGTGCCAGCAGTCGCACAGAGTACTATGGCTACACCTTC. As protein: CASSRTEYYGYTF.

This rearrangement joins TRBV5-1 to TRBJ2-7; TRBD2 matches 10 bases. Germline V gene data show CDR1 as SGHRS and CDR2 as YFSETQ. The CDR3 sequence is 18 residues long. Trimming took 0 bases from V and 1 from J; bases not matched to a gene: 10. This chain's CDR3 is CASSLGVSGRYPSYEQYF. CDR3 in DNA: TGCGCCAGCAGCTTGGGTGTTAGCGGGAGGTATCCTTCCTACGAGCAGTACTTC.

The J gene is TRBJ2-1, the V gene TRBV9; no firm D call. V was clipped by 4 bases and J by 7 bases, with 12 bases between them. The CDR3 contains 13 residues. Germline-derived CDR1 and CDR2 are SGDLS and YYNGEE. This CDR3 is CASSFDPTNEQFF. CDR3 DNA: TGTGCCAGCAGCTTTGACCCGACAAATGAGCAGTTCTTC. Using reference TRBV9 and TRBJ2-1 for the parts outside the CDR3, the full variable domain is DSGVTQTPKHLITATGQRVTLRCSPRSGDLSVYWYQQSLDQGLQFLIQYYNGEERAKGNILERFSAQQFPDLHSELNLSSLELGDSALYFCASSFDPTNEQFFGPGTRLTVL.

V and J are TRBV7-2 and TRBJ2-5, with 9 bases fitting TRBD1. In germline, CDR1 is SGHTA, CDR2 FQGNSA. This CDR3 is built from 13 residues. The trim removed 5 bases at V and 3 bases at J, leaving 1 base unmatched. The CDR3 protein is CASSRDREETQYF. The CDR3 coding sequence is TGTGCCAGCAGCCGGGACAGGGAAGAGACCCAGTACTTC.

V is TRBV4-3 and J is TRBJ1-1; D is possibly TRBD1 (6 bases). The V end was cut by 0 bases, the J end by 10 bases, with 15 bases between. The length of the CDR3 is 14 residues. Germline-derived CDR1 and CDR2 are LGHNA and YSLEER. In DNA, the CDR3 is TGCGCCAGCAGCCAAGAATTACAGGGAGTGTCAGCTTTCTTT. It encodes CASSQELQGVSAFF.

J is TRBJ1-1 and V is TRBV19; no reliable D call. The CDR3 contains 13 residues. V was trimmed by 3 bases and J by 2 bases, leaving 7 bases between them. Germline lookup yields CDR1 LNHDA and CDR2 SQIVND (reference sequence). The CDR3, as DNA: TGTGCCAGTAGTATTAGGGCCAACACTGAAGCTTTCTTT. Its protein is CASSIRANTEAFF.

This clone showed up just a few times. The V and J genes are TRBV7-2 and TRBJ1-1, with D perhaps TRBD1 (6 bases). The CDR3 extends over 13 amino acids. V gave up 3 bases and J gave up 5 bases, with 10 bases separating them. Germline V gene data show CDR1 as SGHTA and CDR2 as FQGNSA. The chain's CDR3 is CASSLRGLTEAFF. CDR3 sequence (DNA): TGTGCCAGCAGCTTGAGGGGGTTGACTGAAGCTTTCTTT.

V and J are TRBV5-4 and TRBJ1-4; D is unresolved. Per germline, CDR1 SGHNT and CDR2 YYREEE (reference sequence). CDR3 length: 16 amino acids. With 0 bases removed from V and 1 base from J, the gap between germline ends came to 10 bases. The CDR3 protein is CASSLAPGGTNEKLFF. The DNA for the CDR3 is TGTGCCAGCAGCTTGGCCCCCGGAGGAACTAATGAAAAACTGTTTTTT.

The CDR3 region has the DNA TGTGCCAGCAGTTTATCTCTTGACAGGGGTTATAACTGGGACACTGAAGCTTTCTTT. Translation: CASSLSLDRGYNWDTEAFF. The chain couples TRBV28 to TRBJ1-1; 8 bases fit TRBD1. With V trimmed by 1 base and J by 3 bases, 16 bases remained unmatched. Germline CDR1 reads MDHEN; CDR2 reads SYDVKM. The CDR3 totals 19 residues.

This chain links TRBV5-1 with TRBJ1-1; 7 bases are a match to TRBD1. Germline assignment: CDR1 SGHRS and CDR2 YFSETQ. CDR3 size: 14 residues. Trimming removed 3 bases from V and 1 base from J; junction bases left unmatched: 3. DNA for the CDR3: TGCGCCAGCAGCTGGAGACAGGGGAACACTGAAGCTTTCTTT. Protein product: CASSWRQGNTEAFF.

CDR3 loop: CASSWGTSYNEQFF. CDR3 nucleotide sequence: TGTGCCAGTAGTTGGGGGACTTCCTACAATGAGCAGTTCTTC. The chain has TRBV19 and TRBJ2-1; possibly TRBD2 for D (6 bases). The germline CDR1 and CDR2 sequences are LNHDA and SQIVND (reference sequence). This CDR3 has 14 residues. The V end lost 5 bases, the J end lost 1 base, and 9 bases lay between the germline ends.

The chain couples TRBV11-2 to TRBJ2-7, with 8 bases fitting TRBD1. V was clipped by 3 bases and J by 4 bases; unmatched bases: 8. Germline V lookup: CDR1 SGHAT, CDR2 FQNNGV. This CDR3 comprises 15 residues. The chain's CDR3 is CASSLGTGETYEQYF. The CDR3 bases are TGTGCCAGCAGCTTGGGGACAGGAGAGACTTACGAGCAGTACTTC.

The gene calls are TRBV19 and TRBJ2-7; 8 bases map to TRBD1. The V gene end was trimmed by 10 bases and the J gene end by 7 bases; junction bases not matched to a gene: 9. The CDR3 length is 12 residues. Germline V gives CDR1 LNHDA, CDR2 SQIVND (reference sequence). The CDR3 sequence is CATAQGAREQYF. In nucleotides, the CDR3 is TGTGCCACCGCCCAGGGGGCGCGAGAGCAGTACTTC.